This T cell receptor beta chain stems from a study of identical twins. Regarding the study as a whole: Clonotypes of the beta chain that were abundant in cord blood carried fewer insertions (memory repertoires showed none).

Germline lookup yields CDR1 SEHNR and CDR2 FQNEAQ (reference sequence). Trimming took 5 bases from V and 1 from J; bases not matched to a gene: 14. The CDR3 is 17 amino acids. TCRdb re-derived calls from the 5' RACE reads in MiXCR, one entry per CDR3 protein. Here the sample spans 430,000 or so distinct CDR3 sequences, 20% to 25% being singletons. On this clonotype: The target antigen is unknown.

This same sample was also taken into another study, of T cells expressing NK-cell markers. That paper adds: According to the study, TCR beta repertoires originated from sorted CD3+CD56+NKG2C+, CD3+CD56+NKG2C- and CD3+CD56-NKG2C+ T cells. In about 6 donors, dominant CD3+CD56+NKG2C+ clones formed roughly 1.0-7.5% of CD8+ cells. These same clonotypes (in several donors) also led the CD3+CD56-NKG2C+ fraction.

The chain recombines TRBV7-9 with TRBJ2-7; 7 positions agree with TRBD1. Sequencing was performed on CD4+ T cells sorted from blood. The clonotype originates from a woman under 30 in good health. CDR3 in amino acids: CASSLRSGTAASYEQYF. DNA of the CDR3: TGTGCCAGCAGCCTCCGATCCGGGACAGCGGCGTCCTACGAGCAGTACTTC.